This is a list of T cell receptor beta chains from one sample in a study of shared clonotypes between healthy human individuals. The protocol was immunoSEQ multiplex PCR, while the TCRdb copy is restricted to in-frame clones and leaves out a portion. The table lists roughly 550,000 clones, 95% to 96% of them singletons, with 0.11% in the top ten. Material: naive CD8+ T cells sorted from blood. These TCRs come from a woman in her twenties or thirties in good health. The CDR3 runs from the conserved cysteine through the conserved F or W. A D gene is named only where the DNA matches it firmly. Clone size is not always given. Where it is, it says once, few, many or a class for expanded clones.

.,.,TRBV6-6,TRBJ2-7,TGTGCCAGCAGTTTGTGGGAATCGTACGAGCAGTACTTC,CASSLWESYEQYF
TRBD1,.,TRBV10-1,TRBJ1-1,TGCGCCAGCAGTCGGGACAGGGGGCGTGACACTGAAGCTTTCTTT,CASSRDRGRDTEAFF
.,.,TRBV27,TRBJ2-2,TGTGCCAGCAGTATATTGGGACCTGTCACCGGGGAGCTGTTTTTT,CASSILGPVTGELFF
TRBD2,.,TRBV9,TRBJ2-5,TGTGCCAGCAGCGTAGGAGATAGCGGGAGGGCCCGGAGTTTGGAGACCCAGTACTTC,CASSVGDSGRARSLETQYF
.,.,TRBV11-2,TRBJ2-7,TGTGCCAGCAGCTTAGCTTACGGCCACTCCTACGAGCAGTACTTC,CASSLAYGHSYEQYF
.,.,TRBV7-9,TRBJ2-3,TGTGCCAGCAGCAAACAGGGCACAGATACGCAGTATTTT,CASSKQGTDTQYF
.,.,TRBV28,TRBJ1-1,TGTGCCGGGCGTGGGGGGGAAAACACTGAAGCTTTCTTT,CAGRGGENTEAFF
TRBD1,.,TRBV28,TRBJ2-3,TGTGCCAGCAGTTGGGGGACAGGGTTAGATACGCAGTATTTT,CASSWGTGLDTQYF
.,once,TRBV4-1,TRBJ2-2,TGCGCCAGCAGCCAGCCGGGAGATAACACCGGGGAGCTGTTTTTT,CASSQPGDNTGELFF
TRBD1,.,TRBV7-9,TRBJ2-5,TGTGCCAGCGGAGGACAGGGAATCCAAGAGACCCAGTACTTC,CASGGQGIQETQYF
.,.,TRBV29-1,TRBJ2-7,TGCAGCGTTGCCGGGGGGCGGGTTCCCTCCTACGAGCAGTACTTC,CSVAGGRVPSYEQYF
TRBD1,.,TRBV2,TRBJ2-2,TGTGCCAGCAGCGAGGACAGGGAAAAGGCGAACACCGGGGAGCTGTTTTTT,CASSEDREKANTGELFF
.,.,TRBV5-4,TRBJ1-2,TGTGCCAGCAGCTGGCCTGGGATGACTGGAGGCTACACCTTC,CASSWPGMTGGYTF
.,.,TRBV7-2,TRBJ2-7,TGTGCCAGCAGCTTAGTGATGGCAGGTTCCGACGAGCAGTACTTC,CASSLVMAGSDEQYF
TRBD2,.,TRBV11-2,TRBJ2-7,TGTGCCAGCAGCTTAGCGGCGGGAGGGCCGAGCGAGCAGTACTTC,CASSLAAGGPSEQYF
TRBD2,.,TRBV7-9,TRBJ2-7,TGTGCCAGCAGCGCTAGCGGGAGGGAGTCCTACGAGCAGTACTTC,CASSASGRESYEQYF
.,.,TRBV5-6,TRBJ2-3,TGTGCCAGCAGCTTGTGGGGGGCTAGCACAGATACGCAGTATTTT,CASSLWGASTDTQYF
.,.,TRBV5-5,TRBJ2-7,TGTGCCAGCAGTGGACCCCGGTGGGAGCAGTACTTC,CASSGPRWEQYF
TRBD2,.,TRBV27,TRBJ2-1,TGTGCCAGCAGTTCCACAACCACCCGACTAGCGGGTCGCTACAATGAGCAGTTCTTC,CASSSTTTRLAGRYNEQFF
.,.,TRBV6-1,TRBJ1-5,TGTGCCAGCAGTGAGATAGGGAGGCAGCCCCAGCATTTT,CASSEIGRQPQHF
TRBD1,.,TRBV7-9,TRBJ1-1,TGTGCCAGCAGCTCAGGACAGGGAAGGGTCACTGAAGCTTTCTTT,CASSSGQGRVTEAFF
.,.,TRBV10-3,TRBJ2-3,TGTGCCATCAGTGAGTCAAGGCTTCGGGGCACAGATACGCAGTATTTT,CAISESRLRGTDTQYF
TRBD2,.,TRBV28,TRBJ2-5,TGTGCCAGCAGTTTAAGACTAGCGACCCGCTGGACCCAGTACTTC,CASSLRLATRWTQYF
.,.,TRBV5-1,TRBJ1-3,TGCGCCAGCAGCTTGGGTTGGTCCTCTGGAAACACCATATATTTT,CASSLGWSSGNTIYF
TRBD1,.,TRBV19,TRBJ2-7,TGTGCCAGTAGTCCAACGACAGGGACCTACGAGCAGTACTTC,CASSPTTGTYEQYF
.,.,TRBV7-9,TRBJ2-7,TGTGCCAGCAGCCCGTCATCCTACGAGCAGTACTTC,CASSPSSYEQYF
TRBD1,.,TRBV19,TRBJ2-7,TGTGCCAGTAGTATTGGACAGGGGACCCTCTACGAGCAGTACTTC,CASSIGQGTLYEQYF
.,few,TRBV27,TRBJ1-2,TGTGCCCTCTATGGCTACACCTTC,CALYGYTF
.,.,TRBV9,TRBJ2-3,TGTGCCAGCAGCGTAGCTGGATTCACAGATACGCAGTATTTT,CASSVAGFTDTQYF
TRBD2,.,TRBV10-1,TRBJ2-1,TGCGCCAGCAGTGAGTCCGAGACTAGCTATGATGAGCAGTTCTTC,CASSESETSYDEQFF
.,.,TRBV30,TRBJ1-1,TGTGCCTGGAGTATGGGGGGGGTGTTCACTGAAGCTTTCTTT,CAWSMGGVFTEAFF
.,once,TRBV28,TRBJ1-3,TGTGCCAGCAGTGCCCGGACACACCACTCTGGAAACACCATATATTTT,CASSARTHHSGNTIYF
TRBD1,.,TRBV7-6,TRBJ1-3,TGTGCCAGCAGGCATGCACAGGGGGCTGGAAACACCATATATTTT,CASRHAQGAGNTIYF
.,.,TRBV5-4,TRBJ2-1,TGTGCCAGCAGCTTGGGCGATTTGAATGAGCAGTTCTTC,CASSLGDLNEQFF
.,.,TRBV6-1,TRBJ2-2,TGTGCCAGCAGTGAAGCGCTGAGTTCCACCGGGGAGCTGTTTTTT,CASSEALSSTGELFF
.,.,TRBV13,TRBJ1-3,TGTGCCAGCAAACCGGACTCTGGAAACACCATATATTTT,CASKPDSGNTIYF
.,once,TRBV5-5,TRBJ1-1,TGTGCCAGCAGCGAATCGGGACGGATAAACACTGAAGCTTTCTTT,CASSESGRINTEAFF